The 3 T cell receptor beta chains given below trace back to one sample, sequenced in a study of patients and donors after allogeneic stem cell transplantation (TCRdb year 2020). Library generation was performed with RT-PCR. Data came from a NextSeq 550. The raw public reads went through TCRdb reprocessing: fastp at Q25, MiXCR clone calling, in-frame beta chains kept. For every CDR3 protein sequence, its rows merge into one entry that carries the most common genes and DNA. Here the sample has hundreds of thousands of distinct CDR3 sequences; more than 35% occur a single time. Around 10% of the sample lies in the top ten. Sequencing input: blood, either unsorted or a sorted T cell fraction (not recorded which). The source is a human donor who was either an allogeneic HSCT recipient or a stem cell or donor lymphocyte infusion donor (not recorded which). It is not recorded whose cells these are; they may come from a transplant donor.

CDR3 nucleotides: TGTGCCAGCAGTTCCTACGGCCAGCGGGGGGGCAAAGATACGCAGTATTTT. Translating gives CASSSYGQRGGKDTQYF. The V call is TRBV12-3 or TRBV12-4, the J call TRBJ2-3; 10 nucleotides agree with TRBD2. The V gene end was trimmed by 4 bases and the J gene end by 5 bases; junction bases not matched to a gene: 12. The CDR3 has 17 amino acids.

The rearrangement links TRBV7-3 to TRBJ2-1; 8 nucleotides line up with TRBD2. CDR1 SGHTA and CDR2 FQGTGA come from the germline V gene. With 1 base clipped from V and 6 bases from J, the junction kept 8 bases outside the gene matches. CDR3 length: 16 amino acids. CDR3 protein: CASSLIPGLVINEQFF. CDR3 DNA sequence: TGTGCCAGCAGCTTAATCCCGGGACTAGTCATCAATGAGCAGTTCTTC.

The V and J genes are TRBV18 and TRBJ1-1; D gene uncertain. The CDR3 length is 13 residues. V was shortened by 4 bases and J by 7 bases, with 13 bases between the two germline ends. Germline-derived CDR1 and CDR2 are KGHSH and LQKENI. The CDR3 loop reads CASSQGPKNEAFF. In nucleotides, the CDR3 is TGTGCCAGCTCACAGGGCCCCAAGAATGAAGCTTTCTTT.